The 24 T cell receptor beta chains presented below share a single source sample, sequenced in a study of beta chain features in type 1 diabetes. Expressed TCRB transcripts were sequenced after all isolated RNA was converted to cDNA. Here immunoSEQ multiplex PCR was the method, and the copy in TCRdb shows in-frame clones only, minus some. The repertoire holds about 240,000 clones, roughly 13% seen once, with 0.015% to 0.02% in the top ten. Study results and limitations: When Type 1 diabetes patients were examined, their TCRB CDR3s proved moderately but significantly shorter in all four CD4+ subsets.

These TCRs are of unknown antigen specificity. Sequencing was carried out using naive CD4+ T cells from blood. The receptors stem from a man aged 25 to 40 with type 1 diabetes.

The CDR3 sequence is CASSQVAGGTDTQYF. For the CDR3, the DNA is TGTGCCAGCAGTCAAGTAGCGGGGGGCACAGATACGCAGTATTTT. The chain couples TRBV6-5 to TRBJ2-3; TRBD2 matches at 9 bases. The CDR3 is made up of 15 amino acids. Trimming cost V 5 bases and J 1 base; bases outside gene matches: 4. Germline CDR1 MNHEY, CDR2 SVGAGI.

The V call is TRBV5-1, the J call TRBJ2-1; 15 bases agree with TRBD2. The CDR3 length is 15 residues. Germline CDR1 reads SGHRS; CDR2 reads YFSETQ. Germline trimming cut 4 bases from V and 9 bases from J; bases unmatched to any gene: 5. Here the CDR3 reads CASSPEGLAGGEQFF. The CDR3 nucleotides read TGCGCCAGCAGCCCCGAGGGACTAGCGGGGGGTGAGCAGTTCTTC.

V and J are TRBV5-1 and TRBJ2-2, with a weak D call TRBD1 (6 bases). The CDR3 runs to 15 residues. CDR1 is SGHRS, CDR2 YFSETQ, per germline. V was cut by 6 bases and J by 1 base, with 13 bases left in between. In DNA, the CDR3 is TGCGCCAGCAAGGGCCCGACAGGGAACACCGGGGAGCTGTTTTTT. It yields the protein CASKGPTGNTGELFF.

This clone has a handful of counts. The J gene is TRBJ1-2, the V gene TRBV5-6, with 7 bases lining up with TRBD1. This CDR3 spans 19 amino acids. CDR1 SGHDT and CDR2 YYEEEE come from the germline V gene. V shed 3 bases and J 0 bases; nucleotides not matched to a gene: 17. The CDR3 coding sequence is TGTGCCAGCAGCTCGACAGGGAGTCGGTTTAACTTGGCTAACTATGGCTACACCTTC. Amino acid sequence: CASSSTGSRFNLANYGYTF.

This sequence joins TRBV4-1 and TRBJ1-1, with a weak D call TRBD1 (6 bases). This CDR3 region has 15 residues. The ends were cut back, 4 bases at V and 5 bases at J, with 17 bases in the middle. Looked up from germline, CDR1 is MGHRA and CDR2 is YSYEKL. CDR3 residues: CASSPRGRGKTEAFF. CDR3 DNA sequence: TGCGCCAGCAGCCCGCGTGGGAGGGGGAAGACTGAAGCTTTCTTT.

This rearrangement joins TRBV7-2 to TRBJ1-1, with a weak D call TRBD1 (6 bases). The V end lost 1 base, the J end lost 6 bases, and 12 bases lay between the germline ends. The CDR3 is made up of 14 amino acids. In germline, CDR1 is SGHTA, CDR2 FQGNSA. DNA of the CDR3: TGTGCCAGCAGCTTAGGTTTACAGGGTTCTGAAGCTTTCTTT. Its translation: CASSLGLQGSEAFF.

This clone was observed a handful of times. The rearrangement links TRBV6-5 to TRBJ1-1; perhaps TRBD1 as D (5 bases). The V and J ends lost 5 bases and 0 bases respectively, with 7 bases between them. Germline values: CDR1 MNHEY, CDR2 SVGAGI. The CDR3 loop spans 13 amino acids. CDR3 loop: CASSRQLNTEAFF. The CDR3 DNA reads TGTGCCAGCAGTCGACAGCTGAACACTGAAGCTTTCTTT.

The gene calls are TRBV6-1 and TRBJ2-1; D call uncertain. The ends were cut back, 2 bases at V and 4 bases at J, with 9 bases in the middle. Germline V lookup: CDR1 MNHNS, CDR2 SASEGT. The CDR3 length is 14 residues. CDR3 region: CASSEMAPYNEQFF. As DNA, the CDR3 is TGTGCCAGCAGTGAAATGGCTCCTTACAATGAGCAGTTCTTC.

The chain has TRBV30 and TRBJ1-4, with D possibly matching TRBD1 (6 bases). There are 14 residues in the CDR3. The germline CDR1 and CDR2 sequences are GTSNPN and SVGIG (reference sequence). Trimming removed 4 bases from V and 1 base from J, with 10 bases in between. The CDR3 protein is CAWNQQGTNEKLFF. CDR3 nucleotides: TGTGCCTGGAACCAACAGGGAACTAATGAAAAACTGTTTTTT.

This clone was seen a few times. The rearrangement links TRBV9 to TRBJ2-1, with 9 bases lining up with TRBD2. Germline CDR1 is SGDLS and CDR2 is YYNGEE. Trimming at V came to 0 bases and at J to 7 bases, leaving 14 bases not matched to a gene. This CDR3 comprises 18 residues. Here the CDR3 DNA reads TGTGCCAGCAGCGTAGGAGGGGGGGGACGACTAGCGGTGAATGAGCAGTTCTTC. Protein sequence: CASSVGGGGRLAVNEQFF.

The chain joins TRBV7-9 to TRBJ2-5; TRBD2 matches 12 bases. After removal of 2 bases from V and 4 bases from J, the junction contained 5 bases not matched to a gene. CDR3 length equals 16 residues. The germline V gene has CDR1 SEHNR and CDR2 FQNEAQ (reference sequence). CDR3 DNA sequence: TGTGCCAGCAGCTTAATGACTAGCGGGAGACGAGAGACCCAGTACTTC. It codes for CASSLMTSGRRETQYF. Full variable domain (missing parts from reference TRBV7-9 and TRBJ2-5): DTGVSQNPRHKITKRGQNVTFRCDPISEHNRLYWYRQTLGQGPEFLTYFQNEAQLEKSRLLSDRFSAERPKGSFSTLEIQRTEQGDSAMYLCASSLMTSGRRETQYFGPGTRLLVL.

A single count supports this clone. The genes are TRBV6-4 and TRBJ2-3; 10 positions agree with TRBD2. There are 18 residues in the CDR3. V was pared by 0 bases and J by 7 bases, with 13 bases of the junction left unmatched. Germline lookup yields CDR1 MRHNA and CDR2 SNTAGT. CDR3 in amino acids: CASSDSSGGAGGHHTQYF. The CDR3 DNA sequence: TGTGCCAGCAGTGACTCGAGTGGAGGAGCGGGGGGGCACCATACGCAGTATTTT.

The chain's CDR3 is CASSHVGAGGPRDTQYF. As DNA, the CDR3 is TGTGCCAGCAGCCATGTTGGGGCGGGGGGGCCGAGGGATACGCAGTATTTT. The chain has TRBV4-2 and TRBJ2-3; 9 bases fit TRBD2. The CDR3 consists of 17 residues. The V segment lost 3 bases and the J segment 6 bases; nucleotides outside the gene matches: 13. From germline, CDR1 is LGHNA and CDR2 YNFKEQ.

V and J are TRBV5-1 and TRBJ1-2, with D perhaps matching TRBD1 (5 bases). The CDR3 runs to 14 residues. The germline V gene has CDR1 SGHRS and CDR2 YFSETQ. V was cut by 1 base and J by 0 bases, with 7 bases left in between. The CDR3 DNA reads as TGCGCCAGCAGCTTGACAGGTTCTAACTATGGCTACACCTTC. Protein sequence: CASSLTGSNYGYTF. The whole variable domain, remainder taken from reference TRBV5-1 and TRBJ1-2, is KAGVTQTPRYLIKTRGQQVTLSCSPISGHRSVSWYQQTPGQGLQFLFEYFSETQRNKGNFPGRFSGRQFSNSRSEMNVSTLELGDSALYLCASSLTGSNYGYTFGSGTRLTVV.

This clone has only a few counts. The CDR3 sequence is CASSLERTGKQYF. The CDR3, as DNA: TGTGCCAGCAGCTTAGAAAGGACAGGGAAACAGTACTTC. The rearrangement links TRBV7-9 to TRBJ2-7, with TRBD1 identical over 8 bases. V was pared by 1 base and J by 10 bases, with 6 bases of the junction left unmatched. In germline, CDR1 is SEHNR, CDR2 FQNEAQ (reference sequence). The CDR3 runs 13 residues.

This chain connects TRBV29-1 to TRBJ2-5; TRBD2 matches at 9 bases. V lost 5 bases, J lost 5 bases, and 15 bases stayed unmatched. Per germline, CDR1 SQVTM and CDR2 ANQGSEA. This CDR3 contains 16 residues. The CDR3 DNA reads TGCAGCGTTCCTACCCATAGCGGGGGCACCGGGGAGACCCAGTACTTC. Translating it yields CSVPTHSGGTGETQYF.

This chain links TRBV19 with TRBJ1-2; no firm D call. The CDR3 is made up of 13 amino acids. Germline values: CDR1 LNHDA, CDR2 SQIVND (reference sequence). Between the trimmed V and J ends, which lost 0 bases and 8 bases, there was a span of 10 bases. In nucleotides, the CDR3 is TGTGCCAGTAGTATAGATTCTGCTGGCGGCTACACCTTC. Protein: CASSIDSAGGYTF.

CDR3 in amino acids: CASSYTGMETQYF. CDR3 nucleotide sequence: TGTGCCAGCAGCTACACAGGGATGGAGACCCAGTACTTC. The J gene is TRBJ2-5, the V gene TRBV11-2; maybe TRBD1 (6 bases). From germline, CDR1 is SGHAT and CDR2 FQNNGV. V lost 4 bases and J 5 bases, leaving 11 bases between the germline ends. CDR3 length: 13 residues.

In this sample, this clone turned up a few times. The V and J genes are TRBV14 and TRBJ2-7, with 11 positions matching TRBD2. Germline loops: CDR1 SGHDN, CDR2 FVKESK. This CDR3 is built from 13 residues. V shed 1 base and J 10 bases; nucleotides not matched to a gene: 3. The CDR3 sequence: CASSQGLAGLQYF. The CDR3 DNA reads as TGTGCCAGCAGCCAAGGACTAGCGGGGCTTCAGTACTTC.

The DNA for the CDR3 is TGCAGCGTAGCGGCGGGGGCAACTAATGAAAAACTGTTTTTT. It yields the protein CSVAAGATNEKLFF. This chain connects TRBV29-1 to TRBJ1-4, with a weak D call TRBD1 (5 bases). The germline V gene encodes CDR1 SQVTM and CDR2 ANQGSEA. There are 14 residues in the CDR3. Trimming removed 6 bases from V and 0 bases from J, with 11 bases in between.

This sequence joins TRBV5-4 and TRBJ2-1; D might be TRBD2 (6 bases). The CDR3 loop spans 14 amino acids. V was trimmed by 3 bases and J by 4 bases, leaving 11 bases between them. Germline V gene data show CDR1 as SGHNT and CDR2 as YYREEE (reference sequence). DNA for the CDR3: TGTGCCAGCAGCTCGCTGGCGGGGTACAATGAGCAGTTCTTC. Protein: CASSSLAGYNEQFF.

This clone was seen only a few times. This rearrangement joins TRBV18 to TRBJ2-7; 10 bases agree with TRBD1. The J segment lost 3 bases and the V segment lost 3 bases, leaving 5 bases of the junction unmatched. The germline V gene encodes CDR1 KGHSH and CDR2 LQKENI. CDR3 length: 15 amino acids. The CDR3, as DNA: TGTGCCAGCTCACCCGGGGGACAGGGGATCTACGAGCAGTACTTC. Amino acids: CASSPGGQGIYEQYF.

The chain uses TRBV30 and TRBJ1-5; D ambiguous. V gave up 2 bases and J gave up 7 bases, with 12 bases separating them. The CDR3 loop spans 13 amino acids. Germline V gene data show CDR1 as GTSNPN and CDR2 as SVGIG (reference sequence). CDR3 sequence (DNA): TGTGCCTGGAGTCGGGGAAACGAGCAGCCCCAGCATTTT. Its translation is CAWSRGNEQPQHF.

This clone was seen a handful of times. The chain combines TRBV5-6 with TRBJ2-5, with D perhaps matching TRBD1 (6 bases). This CDR3 comprises 17 residues. The V gene lost 0 bases and the J gene lost 6 bases, with 21 bases spanning the gap. Looked up from germline, CDR1 is SGHDT and CDR2 is YYEEEE. In nucleotides, the CDR3 is TGTGCCAGCAGCTTGGGGAGGACAGCCCTAGAAGTCAAGACCCAGTACTTC. As protein: CASSLGRTALEVKTQYF.